This T cell receptor beta chain was identified during a study of blood T cell repertoires in COVID-19. Clones were read by immunoSEQ multiplex PCR, and TCRdb kept only the in-frame ones, dropping some. The sample records 120,000 to 150,000 clones, 88% being singletons. Germline loops: CDR1 LGHDT, CDR2 YNNKEL (reference sequence). The trim removed 1 base at V and 10 bases at J, leaving 10 bases unmatched. The CDR3 runs to 15 residues. The receptor comes from a human donor with COVID-19, enrolled during active disease. The donor label of this sample is uncertain. The sample consisted of peripheral blood. The chain links TRBV3-1 (or the pseudogene TRBV3-2) to TRBJ2-1; 7 bases are shared with TRBD2. The CDR3 protein is CASSQGFSGFAEQFF. The CDR3 DNA is TGTGCCAGCAGCCAAGGTTTTAGCGGGTTCGCCGAGCAGTTCTTC.